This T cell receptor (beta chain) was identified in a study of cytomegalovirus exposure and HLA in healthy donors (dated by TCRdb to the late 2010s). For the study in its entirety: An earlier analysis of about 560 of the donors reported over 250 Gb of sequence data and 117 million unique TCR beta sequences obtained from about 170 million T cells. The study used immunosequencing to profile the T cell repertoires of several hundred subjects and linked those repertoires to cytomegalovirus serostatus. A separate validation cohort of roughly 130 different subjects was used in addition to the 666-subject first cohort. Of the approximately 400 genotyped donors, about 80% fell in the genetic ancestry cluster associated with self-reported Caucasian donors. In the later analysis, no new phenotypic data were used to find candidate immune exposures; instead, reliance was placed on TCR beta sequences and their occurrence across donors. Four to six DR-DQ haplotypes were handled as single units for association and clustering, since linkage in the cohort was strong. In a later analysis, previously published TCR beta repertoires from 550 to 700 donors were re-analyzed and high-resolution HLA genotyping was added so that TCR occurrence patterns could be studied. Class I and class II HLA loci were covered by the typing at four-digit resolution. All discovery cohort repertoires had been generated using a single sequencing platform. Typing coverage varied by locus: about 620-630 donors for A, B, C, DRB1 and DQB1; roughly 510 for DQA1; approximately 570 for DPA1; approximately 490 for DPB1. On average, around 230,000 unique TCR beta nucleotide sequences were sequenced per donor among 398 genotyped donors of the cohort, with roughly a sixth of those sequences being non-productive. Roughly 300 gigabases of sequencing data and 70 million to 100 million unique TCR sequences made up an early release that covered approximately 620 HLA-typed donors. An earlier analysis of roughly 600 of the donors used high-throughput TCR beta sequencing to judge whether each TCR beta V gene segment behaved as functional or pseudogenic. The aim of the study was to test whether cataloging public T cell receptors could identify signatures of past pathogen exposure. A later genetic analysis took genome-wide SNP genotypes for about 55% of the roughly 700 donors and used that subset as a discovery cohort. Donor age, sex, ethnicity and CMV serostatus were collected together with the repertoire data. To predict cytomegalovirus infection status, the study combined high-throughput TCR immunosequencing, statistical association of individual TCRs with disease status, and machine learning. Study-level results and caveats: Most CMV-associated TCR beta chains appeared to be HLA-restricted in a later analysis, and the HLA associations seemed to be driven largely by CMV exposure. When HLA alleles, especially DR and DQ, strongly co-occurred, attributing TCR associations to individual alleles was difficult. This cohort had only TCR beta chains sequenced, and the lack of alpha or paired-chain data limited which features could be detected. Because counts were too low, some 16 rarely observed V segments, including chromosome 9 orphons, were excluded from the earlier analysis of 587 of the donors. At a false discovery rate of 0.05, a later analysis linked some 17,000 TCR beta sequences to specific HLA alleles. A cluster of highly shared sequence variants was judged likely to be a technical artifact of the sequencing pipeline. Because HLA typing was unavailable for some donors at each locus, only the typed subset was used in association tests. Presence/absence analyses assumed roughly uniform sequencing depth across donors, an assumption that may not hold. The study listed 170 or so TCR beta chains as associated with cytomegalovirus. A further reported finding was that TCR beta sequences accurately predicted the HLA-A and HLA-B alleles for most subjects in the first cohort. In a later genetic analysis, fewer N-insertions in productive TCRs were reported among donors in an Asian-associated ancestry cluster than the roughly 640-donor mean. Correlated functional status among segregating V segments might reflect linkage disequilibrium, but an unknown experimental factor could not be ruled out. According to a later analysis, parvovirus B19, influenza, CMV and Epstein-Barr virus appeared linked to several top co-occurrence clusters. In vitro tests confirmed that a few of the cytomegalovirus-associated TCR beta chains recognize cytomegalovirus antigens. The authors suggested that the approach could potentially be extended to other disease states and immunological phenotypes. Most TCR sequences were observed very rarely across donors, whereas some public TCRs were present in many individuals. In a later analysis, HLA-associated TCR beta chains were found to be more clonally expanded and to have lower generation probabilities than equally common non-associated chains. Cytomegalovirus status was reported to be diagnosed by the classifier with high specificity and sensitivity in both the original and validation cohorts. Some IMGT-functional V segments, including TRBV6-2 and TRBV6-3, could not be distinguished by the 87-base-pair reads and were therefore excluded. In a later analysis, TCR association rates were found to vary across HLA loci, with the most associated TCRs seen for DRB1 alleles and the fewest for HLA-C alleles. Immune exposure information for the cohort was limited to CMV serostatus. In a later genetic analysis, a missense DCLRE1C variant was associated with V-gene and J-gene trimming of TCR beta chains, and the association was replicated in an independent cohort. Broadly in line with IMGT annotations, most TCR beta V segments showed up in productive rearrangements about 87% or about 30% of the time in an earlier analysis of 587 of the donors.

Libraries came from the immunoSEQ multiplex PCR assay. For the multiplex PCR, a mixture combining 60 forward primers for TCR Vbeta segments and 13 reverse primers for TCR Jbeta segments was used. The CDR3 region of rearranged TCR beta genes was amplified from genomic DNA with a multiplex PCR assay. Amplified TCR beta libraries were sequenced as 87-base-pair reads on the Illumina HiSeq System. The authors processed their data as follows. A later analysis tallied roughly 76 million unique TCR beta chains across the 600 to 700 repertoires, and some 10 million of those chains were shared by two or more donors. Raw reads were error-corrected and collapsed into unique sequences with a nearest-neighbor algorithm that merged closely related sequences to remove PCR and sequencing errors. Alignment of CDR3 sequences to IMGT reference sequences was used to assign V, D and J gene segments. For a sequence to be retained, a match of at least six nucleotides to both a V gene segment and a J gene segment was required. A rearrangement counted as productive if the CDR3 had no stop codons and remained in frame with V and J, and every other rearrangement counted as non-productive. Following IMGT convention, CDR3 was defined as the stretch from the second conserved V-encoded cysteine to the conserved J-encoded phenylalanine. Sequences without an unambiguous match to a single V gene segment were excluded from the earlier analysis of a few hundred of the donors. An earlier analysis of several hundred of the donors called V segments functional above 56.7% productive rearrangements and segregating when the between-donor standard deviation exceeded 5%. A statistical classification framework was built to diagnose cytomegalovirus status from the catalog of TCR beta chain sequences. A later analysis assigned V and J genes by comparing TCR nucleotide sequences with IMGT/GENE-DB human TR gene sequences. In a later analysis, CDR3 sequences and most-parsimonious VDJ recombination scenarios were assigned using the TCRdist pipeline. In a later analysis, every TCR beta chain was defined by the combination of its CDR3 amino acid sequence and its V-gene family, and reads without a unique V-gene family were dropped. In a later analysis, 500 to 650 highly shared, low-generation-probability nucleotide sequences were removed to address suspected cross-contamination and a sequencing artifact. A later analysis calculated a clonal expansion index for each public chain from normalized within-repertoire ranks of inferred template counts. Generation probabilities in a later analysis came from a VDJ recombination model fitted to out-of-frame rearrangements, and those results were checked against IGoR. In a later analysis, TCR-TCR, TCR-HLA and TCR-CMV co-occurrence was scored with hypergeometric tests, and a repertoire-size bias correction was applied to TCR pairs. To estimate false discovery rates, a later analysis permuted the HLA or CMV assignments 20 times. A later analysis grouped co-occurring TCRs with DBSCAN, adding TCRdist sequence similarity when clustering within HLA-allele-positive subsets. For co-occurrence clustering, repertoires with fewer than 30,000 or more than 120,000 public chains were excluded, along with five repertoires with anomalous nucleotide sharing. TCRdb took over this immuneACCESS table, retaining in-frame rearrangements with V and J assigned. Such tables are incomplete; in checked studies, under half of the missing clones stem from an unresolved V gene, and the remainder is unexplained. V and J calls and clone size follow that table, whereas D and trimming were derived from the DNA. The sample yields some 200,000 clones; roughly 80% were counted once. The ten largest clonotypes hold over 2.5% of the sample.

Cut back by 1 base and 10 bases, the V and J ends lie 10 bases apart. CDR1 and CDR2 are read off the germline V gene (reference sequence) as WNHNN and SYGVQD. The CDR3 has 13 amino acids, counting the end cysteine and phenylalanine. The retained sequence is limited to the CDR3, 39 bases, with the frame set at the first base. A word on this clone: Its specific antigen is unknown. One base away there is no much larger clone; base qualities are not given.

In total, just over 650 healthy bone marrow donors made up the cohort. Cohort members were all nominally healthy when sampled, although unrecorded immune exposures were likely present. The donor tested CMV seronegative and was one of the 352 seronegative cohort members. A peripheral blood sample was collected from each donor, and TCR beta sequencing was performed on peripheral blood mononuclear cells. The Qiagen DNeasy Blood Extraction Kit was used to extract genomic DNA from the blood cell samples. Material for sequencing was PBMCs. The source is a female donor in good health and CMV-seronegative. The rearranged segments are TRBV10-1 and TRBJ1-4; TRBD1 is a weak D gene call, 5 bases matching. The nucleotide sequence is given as TGCGCCAGCAGTGAGTTAAGGGGAGGAAAACTGTTTTTT. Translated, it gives CASSELRGGKLFF.